This T cell receptor (beta chain) was found in a study of T cells in Graves' hyperthyroidism and ophthalmopathy. Researchers took RNA transcripts and amplified the TCR beta CDR3 regions from them. With the HTBI primer set, the TCR CDR3 went through a first round of RT-PCR. MiXCR, run by TCRdb on the multiplex PCR reads, gives a single entry per CDR3 protein. The table has about 200,000 distinct CDR3 sequences, roughly 15% seen once. Per the germline V gene, CDR1 is LGHDT and CDR2 is YNNKEL (reference sequence). This CDR3 contains 16 residues. Unmatched junction bases numbered 7, after V lost 1 base and J lost 6 bases. This clonotype has just a few counts.

J is TRBJ2-1 and V is TRBV3-1, with 9 nucleotides matching TRBD2. Sequenced material: blood. This clonotype was sampled from a man aged 45-65 years with Graves' hyperthyroidism. The CDR3 is CASSQVAGVWRNEQFF. The CDR3 DNA is TGTGCCAGCAGCCAAGTAGCGGGAGTTTGGCGCAATGAGCAGTTCTTC.